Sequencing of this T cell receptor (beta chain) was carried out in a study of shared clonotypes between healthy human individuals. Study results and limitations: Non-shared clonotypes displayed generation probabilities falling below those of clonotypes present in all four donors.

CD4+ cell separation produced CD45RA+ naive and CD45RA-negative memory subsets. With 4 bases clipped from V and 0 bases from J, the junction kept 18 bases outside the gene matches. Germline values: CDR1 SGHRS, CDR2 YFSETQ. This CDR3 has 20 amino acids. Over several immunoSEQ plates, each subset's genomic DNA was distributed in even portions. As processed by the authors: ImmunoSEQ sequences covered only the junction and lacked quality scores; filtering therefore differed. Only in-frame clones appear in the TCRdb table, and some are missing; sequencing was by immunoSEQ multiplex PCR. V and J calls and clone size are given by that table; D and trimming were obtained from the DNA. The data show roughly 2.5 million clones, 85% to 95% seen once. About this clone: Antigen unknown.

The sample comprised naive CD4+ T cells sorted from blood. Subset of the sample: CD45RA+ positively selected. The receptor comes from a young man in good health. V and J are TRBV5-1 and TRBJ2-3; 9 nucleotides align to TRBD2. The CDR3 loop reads CASSVTTSGGDRLSTDTQYF. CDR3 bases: TGCGCCAGCAGCGTGACGACTAGCGGAGGGGACCGTCTAAGCACAGATACGCAGTATTTT.